The text below deals with one T cell receptor beta chain. This clone was detected once. The antigen it binds to is not known. It has no much larger one-base neighbor in the sample; base qualities were not kept. The time point tag for this specimen amounts to: baseline before first vaccination. The vaccinee samples were drawn from two UK trials, COV001 and COV002, one of which was a single-blind randomized controlled phase 2/3 trial testing AZD1222 (ChAdOx1 nCoV-19) in healthy adults. Trial participant PBMC samples were collected at day 0 and day 28 after the second dose for TCRbeta chain sequencing. Measured from the cysteine to the phenylalanine, the CDR3 is 13 residues long. The only DNA kept is the CDR3, 39 bases in frame from the first base. The germline V gene (reference sequence) sets CDR1 to SGHNT and CDR2 to YYREEE. Germline trimming amounts to 4 bases on V and 5 bases on J, with 3 as the count of junction bases outside the gene matches.

The data were obtained in a study of T cell responses to AZD1222 COVID-19 vaccine (dated by TCRdb to the early 2020s). About the investigation overall: AZD1222 recipients whose second dose came at about 4 weeks and those whose second dose came at about 12 weeks were combined into one group, since spike-specific TCR depth and breadth did not differ between the two schedules. A total of 233 trial participants underwent TCR sequencing, of whom about 210 received two doses of AZD1222 and some 25 received two doses of the MenACWY control vaccine. Enrollment into the trials was organized by age into subgroups of 18-55, 56-69 and 70-plus years, and those subgroups contained roughly 140, 27 and 60 TCR-sequenced participants, respectively. What the study reported, not specific to this receptor: Most participants were white British and females outnumbered males, and the authors suggested that clonal diversity may have been underestimated. No day 14 peak-response samples were available, so repertoires were characterized only after the peak T cell response. Spike-specific TCR breadth and depth rose significantly after two AZD1222 doses compared with day 0 and with MenACWY recipients. Only a handful of AZD1222 recipients were SARS-CoV-2 seropositive at baseline, limiting conclusions about previously exposed vaccinees. In the small 56-69-year group, the increase in depth fell short of significance, most likely because of low power. The whole spike protein was spanned by vaccine-associated CD4 TCRs, and dominant responses were seen in regions 160-218 and 743-854. Nearly half of unique spike-specific TCRs reportedly recognized epitopes outside regions mutated in the B.1.351 and B.1.1.7 variants.

The CDR3 regions of human TCRbeta chains were subjected to immunosequencing. Turning to the authors' computational methods: Repertoire TCRs were matched against a reference library of SARS-CoV-2-specific TCRs generated with the MIRA antigen-specificity platform. Breadth meant the fraction of unique TCRs that were SARS-CoV-2-associated, whereas depth meant the fraction of total T cells that were SARS-CoV-2-associated. Using the MIRA data, each spike-specific TCR was assigned both to the spike region to which the TCR was reactive and to a CD4 or CD8 class. Log10-transformed breadth and depth values were compared by one-way ANOVA with Sidak's multiple comparisons tests. TCRdb stores this immuneACCESS table with in-frame sequences only. Part of the clones is absent; in the studies checked, under half of the shortfall reflects unresolved V genes, and no reason is known for the rest. V and J calls plus clone size are reproduced from that table; the DNA served to infer D and trimming. The table for this sample lists 150,000 to 200,000 clones; 90% of them were counted only once. Jointly, the top ten make up around 2.9% of the sample.

This sequence was found in an adult in good health. The chain was built from TRBV5-4 and TRBJ2-3, with 8 junctional bases fitting TRBD2. Sequenced material: peripheral blood, taken on day 0 of AZD1222 vaccination. The DNA sequence is given as TGTGCCAGCAGCCCGGGACTAGAAGATACGCAGTATTTT. Its product reads: CASSPGLEDTQYF. The full variable domain, completed from the reference TRBV5-4 and TRBJ2-3 proteins outside the CDR3, reads ETGVTQSPTHLIKTRGQQVTLRCSSQSGHNTVSWYQQALGQGPQFIFQYYREEENGRGNFPPRFSGLQFPNYSSELNVNALELDDSALYLCASSPGLEDTQYFGPGTRLTVL.